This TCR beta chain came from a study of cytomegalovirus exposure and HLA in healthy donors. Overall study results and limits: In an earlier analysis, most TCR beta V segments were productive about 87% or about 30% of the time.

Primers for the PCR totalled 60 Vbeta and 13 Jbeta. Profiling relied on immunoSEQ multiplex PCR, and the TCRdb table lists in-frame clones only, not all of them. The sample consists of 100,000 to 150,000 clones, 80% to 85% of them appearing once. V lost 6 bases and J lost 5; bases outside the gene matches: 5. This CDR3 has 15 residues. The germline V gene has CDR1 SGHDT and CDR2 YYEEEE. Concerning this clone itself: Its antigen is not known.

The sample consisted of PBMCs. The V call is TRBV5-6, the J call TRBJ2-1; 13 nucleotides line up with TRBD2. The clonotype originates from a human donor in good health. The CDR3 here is CASTGLAGMHNEQFF. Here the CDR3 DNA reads TGTGCCAGCACGGGACTAGCGGGGATGCACAATGAGCAGTTCTTC.